This T cell receptor (beta chain) was identified in a study of CD8+CD57+ T cells in acquired aplastic anemia. Study summary: DNA recovered from sorted CD4+ and CD8+ cells had a mean of around 3.3 ug.

Broader study findings: Some 31 CD8+ CDR3 sequences were shared between patients and controls. Between patients and controls, CD8+ Simpson's diversity did not vary significantly.

Profiles of TCR beta VDJ and CDR3 were generated from a genomic DNA template. TCRdb analysed the reads with MiXCR anew, one entry per CDR3 protein. The profile covers roughly 180,000 distinct CDR3 sequences, with roughly 64% appearing a single time and about 45% taken by the ten largest. This clonotype was picked up many times. No antigen is known for it. The CDR3 is 14 residues long. Germline CDR1 SGHRS, CDR2 YFSETQ. Trimming cost V 2 bases and J 1 base, with 10 bases left between them. This TCR was recovered from a human donor with severe aplastic anemia or a healthy control (not recorded which). Material: sorted CD4+, CD8+, or CD8+CD57+ T cells (not recorded which) from PBMCs. This chain uses TRBV5-1 with TRBJ2-7, with D unclear. CDR3 loop: CASSFYETSYEQYF. For the CDR3, the DNA is TGCGCCAGCAGCTTTTACGAGACATCCTACGAGCAGTACTTC.